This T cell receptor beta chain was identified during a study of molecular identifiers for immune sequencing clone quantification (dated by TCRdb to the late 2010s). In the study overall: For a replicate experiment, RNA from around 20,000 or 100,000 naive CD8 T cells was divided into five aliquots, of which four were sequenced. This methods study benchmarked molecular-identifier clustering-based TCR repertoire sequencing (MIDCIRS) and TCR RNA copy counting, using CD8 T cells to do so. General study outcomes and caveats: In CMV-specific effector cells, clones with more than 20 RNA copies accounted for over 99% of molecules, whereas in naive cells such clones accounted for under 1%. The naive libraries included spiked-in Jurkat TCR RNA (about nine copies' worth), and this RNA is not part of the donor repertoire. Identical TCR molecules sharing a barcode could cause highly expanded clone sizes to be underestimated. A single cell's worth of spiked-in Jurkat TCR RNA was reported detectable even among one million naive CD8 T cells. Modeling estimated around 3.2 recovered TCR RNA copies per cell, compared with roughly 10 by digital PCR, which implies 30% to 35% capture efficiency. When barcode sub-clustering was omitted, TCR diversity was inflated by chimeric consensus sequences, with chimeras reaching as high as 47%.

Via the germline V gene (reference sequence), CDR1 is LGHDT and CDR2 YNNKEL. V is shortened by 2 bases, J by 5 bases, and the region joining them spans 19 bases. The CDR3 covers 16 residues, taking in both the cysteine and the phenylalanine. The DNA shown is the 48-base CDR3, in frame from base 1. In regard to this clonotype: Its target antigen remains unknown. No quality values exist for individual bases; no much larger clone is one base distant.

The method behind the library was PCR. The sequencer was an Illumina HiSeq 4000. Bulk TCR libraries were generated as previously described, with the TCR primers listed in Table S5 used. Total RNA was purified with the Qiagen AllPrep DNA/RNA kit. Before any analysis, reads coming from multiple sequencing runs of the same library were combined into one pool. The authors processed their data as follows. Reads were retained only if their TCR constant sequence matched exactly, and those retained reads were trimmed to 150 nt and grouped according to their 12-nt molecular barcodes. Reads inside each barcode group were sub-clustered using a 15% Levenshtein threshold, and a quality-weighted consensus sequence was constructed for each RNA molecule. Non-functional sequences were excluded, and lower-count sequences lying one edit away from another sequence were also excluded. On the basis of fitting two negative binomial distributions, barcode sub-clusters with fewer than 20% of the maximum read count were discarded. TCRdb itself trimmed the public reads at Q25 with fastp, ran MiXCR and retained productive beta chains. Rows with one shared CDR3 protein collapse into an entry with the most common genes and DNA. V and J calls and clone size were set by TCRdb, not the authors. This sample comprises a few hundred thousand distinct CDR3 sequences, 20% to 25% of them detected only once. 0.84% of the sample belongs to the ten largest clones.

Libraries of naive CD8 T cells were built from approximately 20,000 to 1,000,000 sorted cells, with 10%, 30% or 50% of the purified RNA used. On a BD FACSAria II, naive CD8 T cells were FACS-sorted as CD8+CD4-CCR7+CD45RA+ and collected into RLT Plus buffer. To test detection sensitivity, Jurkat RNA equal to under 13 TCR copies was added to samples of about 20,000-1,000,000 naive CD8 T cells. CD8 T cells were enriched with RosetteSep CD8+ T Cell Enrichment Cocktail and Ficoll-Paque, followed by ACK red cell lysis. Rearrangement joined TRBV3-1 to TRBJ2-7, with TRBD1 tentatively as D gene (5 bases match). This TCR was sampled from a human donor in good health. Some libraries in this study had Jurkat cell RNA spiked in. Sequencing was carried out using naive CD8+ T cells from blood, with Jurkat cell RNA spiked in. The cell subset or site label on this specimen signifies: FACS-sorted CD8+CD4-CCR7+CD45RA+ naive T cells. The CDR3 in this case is CASSQIHRGPYHEQYF. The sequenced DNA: TGTGCCAGCAGCCAAATTCATAGGGGCCCATACCACGAGCAGTACTTC.